The 21 T cell receptor beta chains below all came from one sample that was sequenced in a study of cytomegalovirus exposure and HLA in healthy donors. Amplification used 60 Vbeta primers and 13 Jbeta primers. Profiled with immunoSEQ multiplex PCR; TCRdb holds only in-frame clones, not every one. The table has roughly 200,000 clones, 70% to 85% seen once; the top ten hold roughly 3.7%. The specimen sequenced was PBMCs. These receptors were obtained from a woman aged 55-70 years in good health and CMV-seropositive.

The V gene is TRBV27, the J gene TRBJ2-3, with 8 bases lining up with TRBD2. Germline CDR1 is MNHEY and CDR2 is SMNVEV (reference sequence). V dropped 6 bases and J dropped 3; count of bases not matched to a gene: 2. This CDR3 is built from 13 residues. This CDR3 reads CASSRGGTDTQYF. The CDR3 DNA is TGTGCCAGCAGCCGGGGGGGGACAGATACGCAGTATTTT.

This CDR3 is CASSLRGGGSEKLFF. CDR3 coding DNA: TGTGCCAGCAGCTTACGGGGAGGGGGGAGTGAAAAACTGTTTTTT. This sequence joins TRBV7-9 and TRBJ1-4; perhaps TRBD1 as D (6 bases). Trimming pared 2 bases from V and 7 bases from J, leaving 14 bases between. The CDR3 sequence is 15 residues long. Germline-derived CDR1 and CDR2 are SEHNR and FQNEAQ (reference sequence).

Remarks on this clone: Distinct nucleotide sequences in the sample also encode this CDR3. The J gene is TRBJ2-7, the V gene TRBV30, with 8 bases fitting TRBD2. The junction had 7 bases not matched to a gene; V was cut back by 5 bases and J by 4 bases. The CDR3 consists of 13 residues. The V gene's germline CDR1 is GTSNPN and CDR2 SVGIG (reference sequence). CDR3 region: CAWSGGLEYEQYF. DNA for the CDR3: TGTGCCTGGTCGGGGGGGTTGGAATACGAGCAGTACTTC.

The DNA for the CDR3 is TGTGCCAGCAGCGCGACAGGCGACGAGCAGTACTTC. Protein: CASSATGDEQYF. V gene TRBV9 combines with J gene TRBJ2-7; TRBD1 might be the D (6 bases). Trimming shortened V by 3 bases and J by 5 bases, and 9 bases separated the two germline ends. CDR3 length: 12 residues. Germline lookup yields CDR1 SGDLS and CDR2 YYNGEE.

Worth noting for this clone: Mismatch with germline at one junction end may stem from a read error. This chain links TRBV7-9 with TRBJ1-2, with D hard to call. The CDR3 runs to 15 residues. Germline CDR1 reads SEHNR; CDR2 reads FQNEAQ (reference sequence). The CDR3 protein is CSSSLEAVADYGYTF. As DNA, the CDR3 is TGTTCCAGCAGCTTAGAAGCAGTAGCGGACTATGGCTACACCTTC.

Only a few counts were recorded for this clone. The genes are TRBV4-3 and TRBJ1-2; D not certain. The CDR3 extends over 14 amino acids. From germline, CDR1 is LGHNA and CDR2 YSLEER. Trimming pared 1 base from V and 4 bases from J, leaving 10 bases between. As DNA, the CDR3 is TGCGCCAGCAGCCAAGGCGTGTCCACCTATGGCTACACCTTC. Protein product: CASSQGVSTYGYTF.

In this sample, this clone turned up once. The chain joins TRBV6-1 to TRBJ2-1, with 12 bases aligning to TRBD2. Germline values: CDR1 MNHNS, CDR2 SASEGT. The V segment lost 7 bases and the J segment 4 bases; nucleotides outside the gene matches: 5. CDR3 size: 15 residues. The CDR3 nucleotides read TGTGCCAGCAACCTACTAGCGGGGGGATACAATGAGCAGTTCTTC. Translated: CASNLLAGGYNEQFF.

The rearrangement joins TRBV4-3 to TRBJ2-1; 10 nucleotides match TRBD2. Germline V gives CDR1 LGHNA, CDR2 YSLEER. V shed 3 bases and J 2 bases; nucleotides not matched to a gene: 7. The CDR3 consists of 17 residues. CDR3 nucleotides: TGCGCCAGCAGCCAGGGCACAGCGGGGGGGCCCTACAATGAGCAGTTCTTC. This gives the protein CASSQGTAGGPYNEQFF.

The J gene is TRBJ1-4, the V gene TRBV6-6; maybe TRBD1 (5 bases). The CDR3 extends over 15 amino acids. Trimming took 0 bases from V and 4 from J, leaving 9 bases between them. Germline V lookup: CDR1 MNHNY, CDR2 SVGAGI (reference sequence). For the CDR3, the DNA is TGTGCCAGCAGTTACTCAGGGACTTTTAATGAAAAACTGTTTTTT. This sequence encodes CASSYSGTFNEKLFF.

With respect to this clone: The junction departs from germline at one end; a sequencing error may be responsible. The rearrangement uses TRBV7-7 and TRBJ1-1; no clear D gene. From germline, CDR1 is SSHAT and CDR2 FNYEAQ (reference sequence). This CDR3 region has 13 residues. The CDR3 DNA follows: TGTGCTAGCAGCTTACGAGAGAACACTGAAGCTTTCTTT. The encoded protein is CASSLRENTEAFF.

The chain recombines TRBV6-4 with TRBJ2-6; 10 bases are shared with TRBD1. In germline, CDR1 is MRHNA, CDR2 SNTAGT. With 5 bases clipped from V and 0 bases from J, the junction kept 7 bases outside the gene matches. This CDR3 comprises 18 residues. The DNA for the CDR3 is TGTGCCAGCAGTCGCCGGGACAGGGGCGCCTCTGGGGCCAACGTCCTGACTTTC. Protein: CASSRRDRGASGANVLTF.

About this clone: An end of the junction does not agree with germline; a read error may underlie this. The gene calls are TRBV30 and TRBJ2-4; maybe TRBD1 (8 bases). This CDR3 spans 20 amino acids. Germline-derived CDR1 and CDR2 are GTSNPN and SVGIG (reference sequence). The CDR3 spells CAWSRPGTGLSRLAKNSQYF. CDR3 coding DNA: TGTGCCTGGAGCCGTCCTGGGACAGGTCTCAGTAGACTAGCCAAAAACAGTCAGTACTTC.

This sequence joins TRBV27 and TRBJ1-6; D is perhaps TRBD1 (5 bases). The V and J ends lost 3 bases and 7 bases respectively, with 13 bases between them. This CDR3 comprises 15 residues. From germline, CDR1 is MNHEY and CDR2 SMNVEV (reference sequence). The CDR3 DNA reads as TGTGCCAGCAGTTTCTGGCAGGGAGGGAATTCACCCCTCCACTTT. As protein: CASSFWQGGNSPLHF.

V gene TRBV6-5 combines with J gene TRBJ1-2; no clear D. Germline CDR1 is MNHEY and CDR2 is SVGAGI. Between the trimmed V and J ends, which lost 2 bases and 2 bases, there was a span of 6 bases. CDR3 length: 13 amino acids. CDR3 nucleotides: TGTGCCAGCAGTTACGCGGGAAACTATGGCTACACCTTC. This encodes CASSYAGNYGYTF.

J is TRBJ1-3 and V is TRBV18; D unresolved. The germline CDR1 and CDR2 sequences are KGHSH and LQKENI. The CDR3 runs to 14 residues. Trimming removed 6 bases from V and 4 bases from J, with 13 bases in between. CDR3 residues: CASSWEPRGNTIYF. The CDR3 DNA follows: TGTGCCAGCTCCTGGGAGCCCAGGGGAAACACCATATATTTT.

The chain uses TRBV6-6 and TRBJ1-5; 9 nucleotides align to TRBD1. The V and J ends lost 10 bases and 1 base, in that order; junction bases with no gene match: 8. CDR1 MNHNY and CDR2 SVGAGI come from the germline V gene (reference sequence). The CDR3 sequence is 15 residues long. The CDR3 loop reads CATYRGQGSNQPQHF. CDR3 bases: TGTGCCACTTACAGGGGGCAGGGGAGCAATCAGCCCCAGCATTTT.

This rearrangement joins TRBV6-1 to TRBJ2-3; D is perhaps TRBD2 (6 bases). V was clipped by 8 bases and J by 2 bases, with 8 bases between them. Germline V gene data show CDR1 as MNHNS and CDR2 as SASEGT. CDR3 size: 12 residues. Here the CDR3 reads CASGGFTDTQYF. The CDR3 DNA is TGTGCCAGCGGGGGGTTCACAGATACGCAGTATTTT.

This clone was seen just once. The chain recombines TRBV29-1 with TRBJ2-2; 8 nucleotides line up with TRBD1. Germline values: CDR1 SQVTM, CDR2 ANQGSEA. V lost 7 bases, J lost 5 bases, and 6 bases stayed unmatched. The CDR3 loop spans 13 amino acids. In nucleotides, the CDR3 is TGCAGCGGGTGGACAGGGAGGACCGGGGAGCTGTTTTTT. Its translation: CSGWTGRTGELFF.

The J gene is TRBJ2-4, the V gene TRBV21-1; the D segment call TRBD2 is taken from the table without a DNA check. TRBV21-1 is termed a pseudogene. This CDR3 contains 17 residues. As DNA, the CDR3 is TGTGCCACCAAACTAGCGGGAGGCCGGGGGACCAAAAACATTCAGTACTTC. It translates to CATKLAGGRGTKNIQYF.

The V call is TRBV5-1, the J call TRBJ2-3, with a weak D call TRBD2 (5 bases). CDR1 is SGHRS and CDR2 is YFSETQ in the germline V gene. The CDR3 sequence is 16 residues long. V was clipped by 4 bases and J by 3 bases, with 18 bases between them. Written as DNA, the CDR3 is TGCGCCAGCAGCCTATTAGTTGGAGGCGGGACAGATACGCAGTATTTT. The encoded protein is CASSLLVGGGTDTQYF.

The chain has TRBV27 and TRBJ2-1; 8 bases map to TRBD2. The CDR3 consists of 15 residues. V shed 3 bases, J shed 6 bases, and the junction held 7 bases outside the gene matches. The germline CDR1 and CDR2 sequences are MNHEY and SMNVEV (reference sequence). Written as DNA, the CDR3 is TGTGCCAGCAGTTTTTGGCGGGAGGTGGCCAATGAGCAGTTCTTC. Translation: CASSFWREVANEQFF.